This T cell receptor beta chain was found in a study of response to subunit inactivated influenza vaccine. TCRdb reprocessed the RT-PCR reads with MiXCR, giving one entry per CDR3 protein. The sample has roughly 710,000 distinct CDR3 sequences, 14% seen once. The sample consisted of PBMCs from blood, taken about 14 days before vaccination. The receptor comes from a man in his forties or fifties who received an inactivated influenza vaccine.

In DNA, the CDR3 is TGTGCCAGCAGTTACTCAGCAGGGGGCGAAGAGACCCAGTACTTC. This sequence encodes CASSYSAGGEETQYF. The chain is built from TRBV6-5 and TRBJ2-5; TRBD1 aligns across 8 bases. The J segment lost 3 bases and the V segment lost 0 bases, leaving 3 bases of the junction unmatched. The CDR3 length is 15 residues. Germline values: CDR1 MNHEY, CDR2 SVGAGI.